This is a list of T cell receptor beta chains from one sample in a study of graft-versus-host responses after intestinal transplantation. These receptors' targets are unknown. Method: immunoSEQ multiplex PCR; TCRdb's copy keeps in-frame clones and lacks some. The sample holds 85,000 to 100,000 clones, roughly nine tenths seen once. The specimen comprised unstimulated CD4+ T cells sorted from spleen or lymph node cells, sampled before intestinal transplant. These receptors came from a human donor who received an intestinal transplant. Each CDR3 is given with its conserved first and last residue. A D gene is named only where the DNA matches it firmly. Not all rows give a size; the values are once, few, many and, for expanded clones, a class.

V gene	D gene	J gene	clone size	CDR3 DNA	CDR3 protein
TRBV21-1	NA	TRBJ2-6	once	NA	CASSTPVWGAGANVLTF
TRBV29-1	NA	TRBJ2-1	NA	TGCAGCGTTGAAGGTCCGGGTCCCGCAAACAATGAGCAGTTCTTC	CSVEGPGPANNEQFF
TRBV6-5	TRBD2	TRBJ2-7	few	TGTGCCAGCAGGGGGAGGGCGAGCTACGAGCAGTACTTC	CASRGRASYEQYF
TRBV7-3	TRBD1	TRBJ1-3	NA	TGTGCCAGCAGCCCCCAAGGGACAGGGGGCCGATTCGCCTCTGGAAACACCATATATTTT	CASSPQGTGGRFASGNTIYF
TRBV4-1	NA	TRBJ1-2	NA	TGCGCCAGCAGCCAAGTCGGGGTCTATGGCTACACCTTC	CASSQVGVYGYTF
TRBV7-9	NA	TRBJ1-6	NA	TGTGCCAGCAGCTTAAAACCGCCAGCACCCCTCCACTTT	CASSLKPPAPLHF
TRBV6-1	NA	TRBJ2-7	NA	TGTGCCAGCAGTGAAATGTGGAGCTCCTACGAGCAGTACTTC	CASSEMWSSYEQYF
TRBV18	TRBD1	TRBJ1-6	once	TGTGCCAGCTCACCTAATCCGGGACAGGGTTATTCACCCCTCCACTTT	CASSPNPGQGYSPLHF
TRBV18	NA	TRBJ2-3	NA	TGTGCCAGCTCACCACTAGCGGATAGCACAGATACGCAGTATTTT	CASSPLADSTDTQYF
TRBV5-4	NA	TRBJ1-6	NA	TGTGCCAGCCGCTCCGGGAGCTCCTATAATTCACCCCTCCACTTT	CASRSGSSYNSPLHF
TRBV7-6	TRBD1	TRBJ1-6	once	TGTGCCAGCACCGTGGACAGGGTTTTTACTTCACCCCTCCACTTT	CASTVDRVFTSPLHF
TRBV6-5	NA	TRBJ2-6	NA	TGTGCCAGCAGTTACCCCGGGTCCAACGTCCTGACTTTC	CASSYPGSNVLTF